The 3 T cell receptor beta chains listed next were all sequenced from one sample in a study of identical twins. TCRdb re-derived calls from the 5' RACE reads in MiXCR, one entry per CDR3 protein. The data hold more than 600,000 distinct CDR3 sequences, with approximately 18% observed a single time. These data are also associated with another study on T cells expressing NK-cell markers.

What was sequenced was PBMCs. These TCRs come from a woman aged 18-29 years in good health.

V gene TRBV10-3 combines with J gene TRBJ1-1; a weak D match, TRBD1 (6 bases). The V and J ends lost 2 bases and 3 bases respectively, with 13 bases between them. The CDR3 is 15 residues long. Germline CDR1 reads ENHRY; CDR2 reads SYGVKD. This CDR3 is CAISETTGWDTEAFF. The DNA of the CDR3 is TGTGCCATCAGTGAGACAACAGGGTGGGACACTGAAGCTTTCTTT.

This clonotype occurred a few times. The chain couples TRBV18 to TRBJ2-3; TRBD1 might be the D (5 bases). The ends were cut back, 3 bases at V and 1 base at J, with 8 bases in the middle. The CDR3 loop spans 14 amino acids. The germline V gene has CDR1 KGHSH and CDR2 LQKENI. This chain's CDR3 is CASSPGAGTDTQYF. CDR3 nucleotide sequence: TGTGCCAGCTCACCTGGGGCGGGCACAGATACGCAGTATTTT.

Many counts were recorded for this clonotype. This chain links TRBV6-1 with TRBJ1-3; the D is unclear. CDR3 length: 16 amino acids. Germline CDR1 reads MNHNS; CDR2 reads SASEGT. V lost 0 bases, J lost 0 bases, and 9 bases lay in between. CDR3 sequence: CASSEASPISGNTIYF. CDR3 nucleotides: TGTGCCAGCAGTGAAGCCTCACCCATCTCTGGAAACACCATATATTTT.